The 8 T cell receptor beta chains below come from one sample, sequenced in a study of cytomegalovirus exposure and HLA in healthy donors. The study ran its PCR with 60 Vbeta and 13 Jbeta primers. Measured with immunoSEQ multiplex PCR; TCRdb has only the in-frame clones, and not every one. The sample carries approximately 100,000 clones, around 67% recorded once. Sample: PBMCs. The receptors shown here come from a male donor in good health and CMV-seronegative.

The chain employs TRBV13 and TRBJ1-2; D is perhaps TRBD1 (6 bases). The CDR3 has 17 residues. V lost 6 bases, J lost 5 bases, and 25 bases lay in between. Germline assignment: CDR1 PRHDT and CDR2 FYEKMQ (reference sequence). CDR3 DNA sequence: TGTGCCAGCAGGAGGACCTTGCCGGGACAAGATGAGTATGGCTACACCTTC. Amino acids: CASRRTLPGQDEYGYTF.

Of note for this clone: The identical CDR3 is also encoded by other nucleotide sequences in the sample. The chain carries TRBV27 and TRBJ1-1; tentative D call: TRBD1 (6 bases). V lost 6 bases to trimming and J lost 0 bases, with 11 bases between them. CDR3 length: 14 amino acids. Germline V gene lookup returns CDR1 MNHEY and CDR2 SMNVEV (reference sequence). CDR3 residues: CASSLTGLNTEAFF. CDR3 nucleotides: TGTGCCAGCAGCCTAACAGGGTTGAACACTGAAGCTTTCTTT.

This clone was counted a few times. The V gene is TRBV6-5, the J gene TRBJ1-2; possibly TRBD1 for D (6 bases). The CDR3 has 15 amino acids. The V and J ends lost 5 bases and 0 bases respectively, with 13 bases between them. Germline V gene data show CDR1 as MNHEY and CDR2 as SVGAGI. CDR3 protein: CASSRGGQANYGYTF. CDR3 in DNA: TGTGCCAGCAGTCGGGGGGGACAAGCTAACTATGGCTACACCTTC.

The chain has TRBV6-1 and TRBJ2-1; 11 nucleotides align to TRBD2. Germline V CDR1 and CDR2: MNHNS, SASEGT. The CDR3 is 18 amino acids. J was trimmed by 2 bases and V by 1 base; bases with no gene match: 7. The DNA of the CDR3 is TGTGCCAGCAGTGAAGACTATGGGACTAGCGGACCCTACAATGAGCAGTTCTTC. Its translation: CASSEDYGTSGPYNEQFF.

This clone is medium-sized (0.01 to 0.1%) within its sample. The chain recombines TRBV7-3 with TRBJ2-3; 9 bases match TRBD2. The ends lost 5 bases at V and 2 bases at J; junction bases unmatched: 5. Germline V gives CDR1 SGHTA, CDR2 FQGTGA. The CDR3 loop spans 15 amino acids. Written as DNA, the CDR3 is TGTGCCAGCAGCCTCGGGACTAGCACCACAGATACGCAGTATTTT. Translated, it gives CASSLGTSTTDTQYF.

Regarding this clone: Other DNA sequences in this specimen translate into the identical CDR3. V gene TRBV6-1 combines with J gene TRBJ1-2; possible D gene TRBD1, 5 bases. The CDR3 has 14 residues. Germline CDR1 reads MNHNS; CDR2 reads SASEGT. V dropped 3 bases and J dropped 4 bases, with 12 bases sitting between them. CDR3 amino acids: CASSEGRGGYGYTF. The CDR3 DNA reads as TGTGCCAGCAGTGAGGGTAGGGGCGGCTATGGCTACACCTTC.

The V and J genes are TRBV29-1 and TRBJ2-4; unclear D gene. This CDR3 region has 11 residues. Per germline, CDR1 SQVTM and CDR2 ANQGSEA. Between the trimmed V and J ends, which lost 4 bases and 10 bases, there was a span of 11 bases. The CDR3 is CSVVGQTIQYF. As DNA, the CDR3 is TGCAGCGTTGTGGGCCAAACGATTCAGTACTTC. The variable domain in full, completed from reference TRBV29-1 and TRBJ2-4, reads SAVISQKPSRDICQRGTSLTIQCQVDSQVTMMFWYRQQPGQSLTLIATANQGSEATYESGFVIDKFPISRPNLTFSTLTVSNMSPEDSSIYLCSVVGQTIQYFGAGTRLSVL.

The chain has TRBV6-5 and TRBJ2-2, with 12 bases lining up with TRBD2. J gave up 7 bases and V 0 bases, and 3 bases lay outside the gene matches. Germline V gives CDR1 MNHEY, CDR2 SVGAGI. This CDR3 is built from 16 residues. The CDR3 bases are TGTGCCAGCAGTTACTCGCCTAGCGGGAGGGTCGGGGAGCTGTTTTTT. It yields the protein CASSYSPSGRVGELFF.